This passage covers 26 T cell receptor beta chains from one sample sequenced in a study of T cell repertoires in cytomegalovirus infection. TCRdb re-analysed the reads in MiXCR, keeping a single row per CDR3 protein. The table has about 770,000 distinct CDR3 sequences, 25% to 30% seen once. These receptors' targets are unknown. Specimen: cultured CD8+ T cells from PBMCs, collected from culture after CMV antigen stimulation. The source of these receptors is a human donor in good health (CMV status not recorded). Some clones in this sample may be carry-over from other donors' samples.

The V gene is TRBV19, the J gene TRBJ1-4; D not certain. The V gene's germline CDR1 is LNHDA and CDR2 SQIVND (reference sequence). This CDR3 has 15 residues. V gave up 3 bases and J gave up 7 bases, with 15 bases separating them. Written as DNA, the CDR3 is TGTGCCAGTAGTATCCTCGGGCAGGCGTCTGAAAAACTGTTTTTT. Amino acids: CASSILGQASEKLFF.

This clonotype turned up a few times. The chain recombines TRBV10-3 with TRBJ1-2; possible D gene TRBD1, 6 bases. This CDR3 is 13 amino acids long. Looked up from germline, CDR1 is ENHRY and CDR2 is SYGVKD. Trimming took off 10 bases at V and 0 bases at J, with 12 bases between the two ends. The CDR3 bases are TGTGCCACAGAAGACAGGTCTAACTATGGCTACACCTTC. The encoded protein is CATEDRSNYGYTF.

This chain connects TRBV10-3 to TRBJ2-1; a possible D gene is TRBD1 (6 bases). The CDR3 covers 13 residues. Germline CDR1 reads ENHRY; CDR2 reads SYGVKD. V lost 8 bases and J 6 bases, leaving 14 bases between the germline ends. CDR3 DNA sequence: TGTGCCATCCTACGCGCAGGGGTCAATGAGCAGTTCTTC. Translating it yields CAILRAGVNEQFF.

Here the CDR3 reads CASRPTSGGASEQYV. CDR3 nucleotides: TGTGCCAGCAGACCCACTAGCGGGGGGGCAAGCGAGCAGTACGTC. The chain combines TRBV6-1 with TRBJ2-7; 13 bases map to TRBD2. The CDR3 runs to 15 residues. The germline V gene has CDR1 MNHNS and CDR2 SASEGT. Trimming removed 6 bases from V and 6 bases from J; junction bases left unmatched: 8.

This clonotype has ten or more counts. The J gene is TRBJ2-1, the V gene TRBV20-1; D is undetermined. The CDR3 loop spans 12 amino acids. Germline loops: CDR1 DFQATT, CDR2 SNEGSKA (reference sequence). The V gene lost 3 bases and the J gene lost 3 bases, with 6 bases spanning the gap. In nucleotides, the CDR3 is TGCAGTGCTAGGCTCCTCTACAATGAGCAGTTCTTC. Amino acids: CSARLLYNEQFF.

The V and J genes are TRBV6-2 or TRBV6-3 and TRBJ1-4; D ambiguous. The V and J ends lost 6 bases and 2 bases respectively, with 10 bases between them. From germline, CDR1 is MNHEY and CDR2 SVGEGT. The CDR3 is made up of 14 amino acids. The CDR3 protein is CASRSVWTNEKLFF. The CDR3 DNA follows: TGTGCCAGCAGGTCGGTGTGGACTAATGAAAAACTGTTTTTT.

This clonotype was seen more than once but under ten times. The genes are TRBV19 and TRBJ1-1; the match to TRBD1 covers 7 bases. CDR1 and CDR2 from the germline V gene are LNHDA and SQIVND (reference sequence). Germline trimming cut 2 bases from V and 1 base from J; bases unmatched to any gene: 10. The CDR3 runs to 17 residues. CDR3 in amino acids: CASSIPTEGASNTEAFF. Here the CDR3 DNA reads TGTGCCAGTAGTATACCGACGGAGGGGGCGTCGAACACTGAAGCTTTCTTT.

The gene calls are TRBV2 and TRBJ2-6; D is perhaps TRBD1 (6 bases). Trimming took 8 bases from V and 1 from J, leaving 18 bases between them. Germline CDR1 and CDR2: SNHLY and FYNNEI. The CDR3 contains 17 residues. The CDR3 sequence is CASGDWGRGSGANVLTF. In nucleotides, the CDR3 is TGTGCCAGCGGCGACTGGGGGCGCGGGTCTGGGGCCAACGTCCTGACTTTC. Using reference TRBV2 and TRBJ2-6 for the parts outside the CDR3, the full variable domain is EPEVTQTPSHQVTQMGQEVILRCVPISNHLYFYWYRQILGQKVEFLVSFYNNEISEKSEIFDDQFSVERPDGSNFTLKIRSTKLEDSAMYFCASGDWGRGSGANVLTFGAGSRLTVL.

This chain uses TRBV29-1 with TRBJ1-5; D possibly corresponds to TRBD1 (5 bases). The V end lost 3 bases, the J end lost 6 bases, and 15 bases lay between the germline ends. This CDR3 is built from 14 residues. CDR1 and CDR2 (germline): SQVTM, ANQGSEA. CDR3 nucleotide sequence: TGCAGCGTTGATAAGGGCCCAGGGAGTCAGCCCCAGCATTTT. It encodes CSVDKGPGSQPQHF.

Details on this clonotype: Germline is not matched at one junction end, which may reflect a read error. The chain links TRBV28 to TRBJ2-3; D is undetermined. This CDR3 is built from 14 residues. Germline CDR1 is MDHEN and CDR2 is SYDVKM. CDR3 DNA sequence: TGTGTCAGCAGCCTGCTCGCTATGGGAGATACGCAGTATTTT. Translated, it gives CVSSLLAMGDTQYF.

This clonotype was observed at least ten times. The genes are TRBV7-9 and TRBJ2-3; D is perhaps TRBD1 or TRBD2 (6 bases each). Trimming stripped 5 bases from V and 0 bases from J, with 9 bases between. The CDR3 sequence is 14 residues long. Germline CDR1 is SEHNR and CDR2 is FQNEAQ (reference sequence). CDR3 residues: CASSRGGSTDTQYF. In DNA, the CDR3 is TGTGCCAGCAGCCGAGGGGGGAGCACAGATACGCAGTATTTT.

Remarks on this clonotype: A single base separates this from a much larger clone, so it may be a read error. V is TRBV27 and J is TRBJ1-5, with D unresolved. Looked up from germline, CDR1 is MNHEY and CDR2 is SMNVEV (reference sequence). CDR3 size: 13 residues. The CDR3 loop is CASRLYSNQPQHF. The DNA for the CDR3 is TGTGCCAGCAGGTTATATAGCAATCAGCCCCAGCATTTT.

This clonotype was counted only a few times. V gene TRBV6-2 or TRBV6-3 combines with J gene TRBJ1-1, with TRBD1 identical over 8 bases. This CDR3 contains 15 residues. J lost 2 bases, V lost 6 bases, and 8 bases had no gene match. The V gene's germline CDR1 is MNHEY and CDR2 SVGEGT. In nucleotides, the CDR3 is TGTGCCAGCAGAACGGACAGGGTACCCAACACTGAAGCTTTCTTT. Protein sequence: CASRTDRVPNTEAFF.

This rearrangement joins TRBV27 to TRBJ1-6; D is unclear. V shed 2 bases and J shed 9 bases, with 11 bases lying between them. The CDR3 contains 14 residues. Germline CDR1 MNHEY, CDR2 SMNVEV (reference sequence). The CDR3 loop is CASSLAPPGSPLHF. In DNA form, the CDR3 reads TGTGCCAGCAGTTTAGCCCCACCGGGTTCACCCCTCCACTTT.

V usage is TRBV27 and J usage is TRBJ1-5; no definite D call. CDR1 and CDR2 from the germline V gene are MNHEY and SMNVEV (reference sequence). The CDR3 loop spans 15 amino acids. Trimming removed 0 bases from V and 6 bases from J, with 12 bases in between. The CDR3 DNA follows: TGTGCCAGCAGTTTATCGGGAGGGATGGGTCAGCCCCAGCATTTT. Protein product: CASSLSGGMGQPQHF.

V is TRBV7-2 and J is TRBJ2-3, with no clear D. Looked up from germline, CDR1 is SGHTA and CDR2 is FQGNSA. The CDR3 runs to 12 residues. Trimming took off 5 bases at V and 3 bases at J, with 6 bases between the two ends. This CDR3 is CTSSVGTDTQYF. For the CDR3, the DNA is TGTACCAGCAGCGTGGGTACAGATACGCAGTATTTT.

The chain combines TRBV7-6 with TRBJ2-7; 13 nucleotides align to TRBD2. Germline lookup yields CDR1 SGHVS and CDR2 FNYEAQ. The CDR3 contains 17 residues. The J segment lost 5 bases and the V segment lost 7 bases, leaving 14 bases of the junction unmatched. The CDR3 region is CASTPRSRGTSGDEQYF. Written as DNA, the CDR3 is TGTGCCAGCACCCCCCGAAGTCGCGGGACTAGCGGGGACGAGCAGTACTTC.

This sequence joins TRBV29-1 and TRBJ1-1; D is undetermined. Trimming left V 4 bases short and J 4 bases short, with 4 bases between. Germline loops: CDR1 SQVTM, CDR2 ANQGSEA. This CDR3 has 10 amino acids. The CDR3 spells CSVGTTEAFF. CDR3 nucleotides: TGCAGCGTTGGGACCACTGAAGCTTTCTTT.

The V call is TRBV19, the J call TRBJ1-1; D may be TRBD1 (5 bases). This CDR3 spans 14 amino acids. Looked up from germline, CDR1 is LNHDA and CDR2 is SQIVND (reference sequence). Trimming pared 4 bases from V and 4 bases from J, leaving 13 bases between. The CDR3 is CASSKGTGLTEAFF. The CDR3 DNA reads as TGTGCCAGTAGTAAAGGAACAGGTCTCACTGAAGCTTTCTTT.

This clonotype was recorded at least ten times. The chain carries TRBV12-3 or TRBV12-4 and TRBJ1-2; 9 bases line up with TRBD1. There are 15 residues in the CDR3. Trimming at V came to 4 bases and at J to 4 bases, leaving 7 bases not matched to a gene. CDR3 sequence: CASSSMDRGLYGYTF. The CDR3 coding sequence is TGTGCCAGCAGTTCGATGGACAGGGGTCTCTATGGCTACACCTTC.

The chain carries TRBV6-1 and TRBJ2-3; no clear D. Germline V lookup: CDR1 MNHNS, CDR2 SASEGT. The ends were cut back, 2 bases at V and 0 bases at J, with 3 bases in the middle. The CDR3 is 13 amino acids. The CDR3 DNA follows: TGTGCCAGCAGTGAATACAGCACAGATACGCAGTATTTT. Protein sequence: CASSEYSTDTQYF.

J is TRBJ2-3 and V is TRBV5-1, with TRBD2 identical over 11 bases. After removal of 4 bases from V and 0 bases from J, the junction contained 10 bases not matched to a gene. CDR1 SGHRS and CDR2 YFSETQ come from the germline V gene. The CDR3 consists of 18 residues. The CDR3 is CASSGPSTSGGSTDTQYF. The CDR3 DNA reads as TGCGCCAGCAGCGGGCCCTCTACTAGCGGGGGAAGCACAGATACGCAGTATTTT.

This clonotype showed up just a few times. The J gene is TRBJ2-7, the V gene TRBV5-1; D could derive from TRBD1 or TRBD2 (5 bases each). Trimming stripped 4 bases from V and 4 bases from J, with 18 bases between. Germline loops: CDR1 SGHRS, CDR2 YFSETQ. CDR3 length equals 15 residues. The CDR3 sequence: CASSPRDGIFYEQYF. The CDR3 DNA follows: TGCGCCAGCAGCCCCCGGGACGGAATTTTTTACGAGCAGTACTTC.

The chain carries TRBV5-1 and TRBJ1-5, with D perhaps TRBD1 (5 bases). The CDR3 runs 16 residues. The germline V gene has CDR1 SGHRS and CDR2 YFSETQ. Trimming left V 2 bases short and J 3 bases short, with 15 bases between. CDR3 loop: CASSFSAVTDNQPQHF. CDR3 in DNA: TGCGCCAGCAGCTTTTCGGCGGTGACAGACAATCAGCCCCAGCATTTT. The full variable domain, rest sourced from reference TRBV5-1 and TRBJ1-5, is KAGVTQTPRYLIKTRGQQVTLSCSPISGHRSVSWYQQTPGQGLQFLFEYFSETQRNKGNFPGRFSGRQFSNSRSEMNVSTLELGDSALYLCASSFSAVTDNQPQHFGDGTRLSIL.

This CDR3 is CSVDWGLGTAYNEQFF. As DNA, the CDR3 is TGCAGCGTTGATTGGGGGCTTGGGACAGCCTACAATGAGCAGTTCTTC. V gene TRBV29-1 combines with J gene TRBJ2-1; 7 bases fit TRBD1. Germline values: CDR1 SQVTM, CDR2 ANQGSEA. V lost 3 bases to trimming and J lost 2 bases; unmatched junction nucleotides: 10. This CDR3 is 16 amino acids long.

The chain has TRBV7-6 and TRBJ2-5; 8 bases map to TRBD2. Germline loops: CDR1 SGHVS, CDR2 FNYEAQ. The CDR3 is made up of 12 amino acids. Unmatched junction bases numbered 4, after V lost 10 bases and J lost 3 bases. The CDR3 protein is CATEGLEETQYF. In nucleotides, the CDR3 is TGTGCCACCGAGGGACTAGAAGAGACCCAGTACTTC.